This entry lists 13 T cell receptor beta chains sequenced from one sample in a study of control samples from healthy donors and cancer patients. Using immunoSEQ multiplex PCR, the repertoire was profiled, and TCRdb retains in-frame clones only, with some absent. The sample shows approximately 150,000 clones, more than 90% of them seen only once. Sequencing used blood. The source of these receptors is a man aged 30-40 years in good health.

J is TRBJ1-1 and V is TRBV5-4, with 8 bases that match TRBD1. With 5 bases clipped from V and 1 base from J, the junction kept 4 bases outside the gene matches. Germline assignment: CDR1 SGHNT and CDR2 YYREEE (reference sequence). The CDR3 runs to 14 residues. The CDR3 reads CASRPGTGNTEAFF. CDR3 DNA sequence: TGTGCCAGCAGACCAGGGACAGGGAACACTGAAGCTTTCTTT. The full variable domain, completed using reference TRBV5-4 and TRBJ1-1, is ETGVTQSPTHLIKTRGQQVTLRCSSQSGHNTVSWYQQALGQGPQFIFQYYREEENGRGNFPPRFSGLQFPNYSSELNVNALELDDSALYLCASRPGTGNTEAFFGQGTRLTVV.

The chain combines TRBV10-2 with TRBJ1-1, with D uncertain. Germline assignment: CDR1 WSHSY and CDR2 SAAADI. The CDR3 contains 14 residues. The V end lost 1 base, the J end lost 3 bases, and 9 bases lay between the germline ends. The CDR3 reads CASSEYRWDTEAFF. DNA for the CDR3: TGCGCCAGCAGTGAGTACCGTTGGGACACTGAAGCTTTCTTT.

The chain recombines TRBV19 with TRBJ2-3, with TRBD2 matching 13 bases. CDR1 and CDR2 (germline): LNHDA, SQIVND (reference sequence). V trimming: 6 bases; J trimming: 4 bases; junction bases outside the gene matches: 7. The CDR3 runs to 16 residues. CDR3 nucleotide sequence: TGTGCCAGTAGAGGACTAGCGGGGGTTAGGTCAGATACGCAGTATTTT. Translation gives CASRGLAGVRSDTQYF.

The chain has TRBV24-1 and TRBJ1-2; D possibly corresponds to TRBD1 (6 bases). Trimming removed 7 bases from V and 2 bases from J, with 13 bases in between. The CDR3 length is 14 residues. The germline CDR1 and CDR2 sequences are KGHDR and SFDVKD. In DNA, the CDR3 is TGTGCCACCAGCACAGGGCTGGGGAACTATGGCTACACCTTC. Its protein is CATSTGLGNYGYTF.

The V gene is TRBV7-9, the J gene TRBJ2-1; D remains unclear. The V end was cut by 5 bases, the J end by 9 bases, with 8 bases between. Germline V lookup: CDR1 SEHNR, CDR2 FQNEAQ (reference sequence). This CDR3 is 11 amino acids long. CDR3: CASSLSPEQFF. Here the CDR3 DNA reads TGTGCCAGCAGCCTAAGCCCTGAGCAGTTCTTC.

The chain recombines TRBV28 with TRBJ2-3; D might be TRBD2 (5 bases). Germline lookup yields CDR1 MDHEN and CDR2 SYDVKM. V was pared by 7 bases and J by 0 bases, with 17 bases between. The CDR3 spans 16 residues. The CDR3: CASNPPGLASTDTQYF. The CDR3 coding sequence is TGTGCCAGCAACCCCCCGGGTCTAGCAAGCACAGATACGCAGTATTTT.

The CDR3 bases are TGTGCCTCTTCCACGACGACCAGCTACTATGGCTACACCTTC. Encoded protein: CASSTTTSYYGYTF. The rearrangement joins TRBV30 to TRBJ1-2; D is unclear. This CDR3 contains 14 residues. Between the trimmed V and J ends, which lost 7 bases and 3 bases, there was a span of 18 bases. Per the germline V gene, CDR1 is GTSNPN and CDR2 is SVGIG (reference sequence).

The rearrangement uses TRBV2 and TRBJ1-2; 8 nucleotides agree with TRBD1. The CDR3 has 15 amino acids. With V trimmed by 5 bases and J by 1 base, 6 bases remained unmatched. Germline V lookup: CDR1 SNHLY, CDR2 FYNNEI. CDR3 residues: CASSSGTGNNYGYTF. Written as DNA, the CDR3 is TGTGCCAGCAGTTCAGGGACAGGAAATAACTATGGCTACACCTTC.

The rearrangement joins TRBV5-1 to TRBJ1-4, with 7 nucleotides matching TRBD1. The CDR3 length is 14 residues. With V trimmed by 4 bases and J by 6 bases, 6 bases remained unmatched. CDR1 SGHRS and CDR2 YFSETQ come from the germline V gene. The CDR3 coding sequence is TGCGCCAGCAGCCCGTGGACAGGAGATGAAAAACTGTTTTTT. Its translation is CASSPWTGDEKLFF. The complete variable domain, with remaining parts taken from reference TRBV5-1 and TRBJ1-4, reads KAGVTQTPRYLIKTRGQQVTLSCSPISGHRSVSWYQQTPGQGLQFLFEYFSETQRNKGNFPGRFSGRQFSNSRSEMNVSTLELGDSALYLCASSPWTGDEKLFFGSGTQLSVL.

This CDR3 is CSVEEGLRTEAFF. DNA of the CDR3: TGCAGCGTTGAGGAGGGGTTGAGGACTGAAGCTTTCTTT. The rearrangement uses TRBV29-1 and TRBJ1-1, with a tentative D call TRBD1 (5 bases). CDR3 length: 13 amino acids. V lost 3 bases to trimming and J lost 5 bases, with 13 bases between them. Germline lookup yields CDR1 SQVTM and CDR2 ANQGSEA.

This chain links TRBV12-5 with TRBJ1-1; 11 positions agree with TRBD1. The trim removed 5 bases at V and 4 bases at J, leaving 3 bases unmatched. The CDR3 runs 14 residues. Germline V gives CDR1 LGHNT, CDR2 FRNRAP. As DNA, the CDR3 is TGTGCTAGTGGTCTGGGACAGGGGGTCACTGAAGCTTTCTTT. This translates into CASGLGQGVTEAFF.

The chain is built from TRBV30 and TRBJ1-3; D call uncertain. The CDR3 is 17 amino acids. The ends were cut back, 0 bases at V and 1 base at J, with 16 bases in the middle. Germline CDR1 and CDR2: GTSNPN and SVGIG (reference sequence). The DNA for the CDR3 is TGTGCCTGGAGTGTACTAGGCCAGTTGTTTTCTGGAAACACCATATATTTT. It codes for CAWSVLGQLFSGNTIYF.

V and J are TRBV27 and TRBJ1-1, with D uncertain. This CDR3 has 16 amino acids. Trimming pared 0 bases from V and 0 bases from J, leaving 11 bases between. Germline V gives CDR1 MNHEY, CDR2 SMNVEV (reference sequence). DNA for the CDR3: TGTGCCAGCAGTTTATCGCAGGTGACAATGAACACTGAAGCTTTCTTT. Translation: CASSLSQVTMNTEAFF.